A single T cell receptor (beta chain) is shown here with its context. The antigen remains undetermined. TCR beta cDNA libraries included unique molecular identifiers. cDNA molecules numbering roughly 500,000 came from roughly 1 to 10 million T cells. TCRdb processed the PCR reads anew with MiXCR; each CDR3 protein has one entry. The sample records approximately 400,000 distinct CDR3 sequences, around 33% being singletons. This sample was included in a study of post-analysis software for immune sequencing data. Study information: In terms of disease course, relapsing-remitting, secondary progressive and progressive-relapsing multiple sclerosis were included. General observations from the study: Relative to controls, patients had about five TRBV segments at higher frequency, with TRBV5-6, TRBV5-1 and TRBV20-1 among these. Normalized Chao1 diversity was significantly lower in multiple sclerosis patients than in controls. F measure showed strong co-clustering of same-batch samples.

Trimming took off 6 bases at V and 11 bases at J, with 22 bases between the two ends. This CDR3 is built from 14 residues. Sequencing used blood. The V call is TRBV12-3 or TRBV12-4, the J call TRBJ2-5, with D hard to call. The sequence was collected from a girl between 10 and 17 years old with multiple sclerosis. DNA of the CDR3: TGTGCCAGCAGATCGGTCGGGCACACAGATACGCAGTACTTC. Translating gives CASRSVGHTDTQYF.